These T cell receptor beta chains were read from a single sample in a study of T cell repertoires in cytomegalovirus infection. TCRdb reanalysed the reads using MiXCR and keeps one entry per CDR3 protein. The sample lists roughly 860,000 distinct CDR3 sequences; 30% to 35% were seen once. Their antigens are not known. Sample: cultured CD8+ T cells from PBMCs, taken from culture after CMV antigen stimulation. Receptor source: a human donor in good health (CMV status not recorded). Some clones in this sample may be carry-over from other donors' samples. The CDR3 runs from the conserved cysteine through the conserved F or W. D genes are given only for firm matches. A row's size may be missing; if present it is once, few, many or a size class.

v_call,d_call,j_call,clone_size,cdr3_nt,cdr3_aa
TRBV6-5,NA,TRBJ1-4,few,TGTGCCAGCAGTTACTCATCAAGTGGTACTAATGAAAAACTGTTTTTT,CASSYSSSGTNEKLFF
TRBV15,TRBD1,TRBJ2-3,NA,TGTGCCACCAGCAACAGGGGGACAGATACGCAGTATTTT,CATSNRGTDTQYF
TRBV19,NA,TRBJ2-1,NA,TGTGCCAGTAGTATAGGCAGGGGAAATGAGCAGTTCTTC,CASSIGRGNEQFF
TRBV6-5,NA,TRBJ2-1,NA,TGTGCCAGCAGCGCCGGAACAGGGTTAATCAATGAGCAGTTCTTC,CASSAGTGLINEQFF
TRBV5-6,NA,TRBJ1-6,few,TGTGCCAGCAGCTTGTTTGGGTATCTGAGCTCCTATAATTCACCCCTCCACTTT,CASSLFGYLSSYNSPLHF
TRBV13,NA,TRBJ2-5,few,TGTGCCAGCAGCTTCCACGGGGCGGAAGAGACCCAGTACTTC,CASSFHGAEETQYF
TRBV10-3,NA,TRBJ1-1,few,TGTGCCATCAGTGACAAAGTGAACACTGAAGCTTTCTTT,CAISDKVNTEAFF
TRBV12-3/TRBV12-4,NA,TRBJ2-5,NA,TGTGCCAGCAGTCACACCCAGGGCGAGGGTTTGGAGACCCAGTACTTC,CASSHTQGEGLETQYF
TRBV7-6,NA,TRBJ2-5,NA,TGTGCCAGCAGCCCGTGGACAGGACTAGTGGGGCAAGAGACCCAGTACTTC,CASSPWTGLVGQETQYF
TRBV6-1,TRBD2,TRBJ2-1,many,TGTGCCAGCAGTGAACAGGGCGGGGGGGGAAATGAGCAGTTCTTC,CASSEQGGGGNEQFF
TRBV28,NA,TRBJ1-2,few,TGTGCCAGCAGTTTAACTCGTTACGGGGCGATGAACTATGGCTACACCTTC,CASSLTRYGAMNYGYTF
TRBV7-6,NA,TRBJ1-1,NA,TGTGCCAGCAGCCCCTGGGGGGATGGCACTGAAGCTTTCTTT,CASSPWGDGTEAFF
TRBV6-8,NA,TRBJ2-1,NA,TGTGCCAGCGCCCTCAGGAGCTACAATGAGCAGTTCTTC,CASALRSYNEQFF
TRBV27,NA,TRBJ2-2,few,TGTGCCAGCAGTTTCCTGGAATCCACCGGGGAGCTGTTTTTT,CASSFLESTGELFF